The entry below gives a single T cell receptor beta chain sequence along with its context. Its specificity is unknown. The sample belongs to a study of T cells expressing NK-cell markers. About the study: Sequencing covered eight donors, seven HCMV-seropositive and one seronegative.

General observations from the study: As a fraction of CD8+ T cells, dominant NKG2C+ clonotypes reached roughly 1.0-7.5% in about six donors.

TCRdb reanalyzed the 5' RACE reads, giving one entry per CDR3 protein sequence and no DNA. The sample has around 260,000 distinct CDR3 sequences; the top ten hold roughly 4.2%. The CDR3 sequence is 15 residues long. This chain links TRBV12-3 or TRBV12-4 with TRBJ1-6; TCRdb returns TRBD1, unconfirmable since there is no DNA. This clonotype originated in a woman aged 18 to 75 in good health. Sequencing was performed on blood T cells: a sorted CD56 or NKG2C T cell subset, CD4+ or CD8+ T cells, or bulk PBMC T cells (not recorded which). This CDR3 reads CASSFRHGDGSPLHF.